Sequencing of this T cell receptor beta chain was carried out in a study of T cell changes during pregnancy in multiple sclerosis. Unmatched junction bases numbered 7, after V lost 2 bases and J lost 4 bases. This CDR3 contains 16 residues. The germline V gene encodes CDR1 SGHDT and CDR2 YYEEEE. Only in-frame clones appear in the TCRdb table, and some are missing; sequencing was by immunoSEQ multiplex PCR. The sample comprises tens of thousands of clones, around 92% of which are singletons, and roughly 3% rests with the top ten. The source of this sequence is a female donor in good health, enrolled as a control in a pregnancy study. The source material was CD8+ T cells from peripheral blood mononuclear cells, sampled in the third trimester of pregnancy. The gene calls are TRBV5-6 and TRBJ2-1; TRBD1 matches 9 bases. CDR3 DNA: TGTGCCAGCAGCTTTATTCCGGGACAGGGATACAATGAGCAGTTCTTC. As protein: CASSFIPGQGYNEQFF.